This T cell receptor beta chain was observed in a study of shared clonotypes between healthy human individuals. Study-wide results and limits: Depth of sequencing was expected to influence donor clonotype sharing.

Naive CD8 cells were CD45RO-negative, positively selected for CCR7, excluding terminally differentiated effector memory CD45RA+ cells. Of note for this clone: What it recognizes is unknown. One end of the junction varies from germline; a read error may be responsible.

Produced via immunoSEQ multiplex PCR; TCRdb's table is partial and in-frame only. This table has fewer than 700,000 clones, 85% to 95% appearing once. Germline CDR1 is WSHSY and CDR2 is SAAADI. The CDR3 runs to 12 residues. The clonotype originates from a woman aged 25 to 45 in good health. This rearrangement joins TRBV10-2 to TRBJ2-7; D may be TRBD1 (6 bases). Sequencing used naive CD8+ T cells sorted from blood. Here the CDR3 reads CATGQSHDEQYF. DNA for the CDR3: TGCGCCACCGGACAGAGCCATGACGAACAGTACTTC.